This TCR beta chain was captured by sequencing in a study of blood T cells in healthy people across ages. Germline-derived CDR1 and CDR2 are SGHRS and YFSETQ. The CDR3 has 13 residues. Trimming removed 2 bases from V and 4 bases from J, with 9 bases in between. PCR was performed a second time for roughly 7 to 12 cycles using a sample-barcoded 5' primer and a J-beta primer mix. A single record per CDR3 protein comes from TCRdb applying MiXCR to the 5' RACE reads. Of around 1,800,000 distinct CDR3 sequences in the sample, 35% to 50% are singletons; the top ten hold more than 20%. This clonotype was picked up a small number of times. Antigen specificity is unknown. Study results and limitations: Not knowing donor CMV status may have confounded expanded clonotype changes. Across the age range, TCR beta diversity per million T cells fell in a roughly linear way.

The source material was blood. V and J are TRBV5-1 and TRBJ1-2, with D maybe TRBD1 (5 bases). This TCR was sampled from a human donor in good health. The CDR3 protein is CASSLDSTYGYTF. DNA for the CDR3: TGCGCCAGCAGCTTAGACAGCACCTATGGCTACACCTTC.